The clone carrying this T cell receptor (beta chain) was observed a single time. The junction departs from germline at one end; a sequencing error may be responsible. Under the authors' procedure: From reference gene primer amplification, estimates of nucleated cell counts were derived. Using immunoSEQ multiplex PCR, the repertoire was profiled, and TCRdb retains in-frame clones only, with some absent. V, J and clone size are those of that table, while D and trimming were read from the DNA. Of some 160,000 clones detected, 65% to 90% appear once; the ten largest clones hold about 1.5%. The CDR3 is 15 residues long. CDR1 is MNHNS, CDR2 SASEGT, per germline. The data originate from a study of blood T cell repertoires in COVID-19.

This chain uses TRBV6-1 with TRBJ2-7; 13 nucleotides line up with TRBD2. This clonotype was sampled from a human donor in a cohort sampled during active COVID-19. Source material: peripheral blood. CDR3: CASSDLLAGGPLYLF. DNA for the CDR3: TGTGCCAGCAGTGACCTACTAGCGGGGGGGCCTTTATATCTTTTC.